This record concerns one TCR beta chain sequence. Its specificity is not known. This sample is part of a study of CD8+CD57+ T cells in acquired aplastic anemia. Study-level information: Across the sorted CD4+ and CD8+ cells, DNA amounts averaged roughly 3 ug. Study-wide points: Patients and controls shared twenty-nine CD8+ CDR3 sequences.

V was pared by 5 bases and J by 2 bases, with 6 bases of the junction left unmatched. Germline V gene data show CDR1 as LNHDA and CDR2 as SQIVND (reference sequence). The CDR3 is 15 residues long. Patients chosen for sequencing had shown CD8+CD57+ cell expansion by flow cytometry. According to the study, genomic DNA was the template for TCR beta VDJ and CDR3 profiling. MiXCR, applied by TCRdb to the reads, yields one record per CDR3 protein. The sample yields around 200,000 distinct CDR3 sequences, less than 75% seen once. Sequencing input: sorted CD4+, CD8+, or CD8+CD57+ T cells (not recorded which) from PBMCs. The chain has TRBV19 and TRBJ1-5; 7 bases align to TRBD1. This TCR derives from a human donor with aplastic anemia. In DNA form, the CDR3 reads TGTGCCAGTAGTTGGGCAGGGGGAGGCAATCAGCCCCAGCATTTT. The encoded protein is CASSWAGGGNQPQHF.